Described below is a single T cell receptor (beta chain) sequence and its context. This record comes from a study of blood T cell repertoires in COVID-19. TCRdb keeps only in-frame clones here, not all; method: immunoSEQ multiplex PCR. The sample lists 130,000 to 150,000 clones; around nine tenths were seen once. The sequencing sample was made of peripheral blood. This sequence was found in a human donor in a cohort sampled during active COVID-19.

The chain's CDR3 is CASSVRPRTEAFF. The CDR3 bases are TGTGCCAGCAGCGTCCGACCGAGGACTGAAGCTTTCTTT. The chain uses TRBV5-8 and TRBJ1-1; D remains unclear. The V gene lost 4 bases and the J gene lost 5 bases, with 12 bases spanning the gap. The CDR3 is 13 residues long. From germline, CDR1 is SGHTS and CDR2 YDEGEE.